Included here is one T cell receptor beta chain sequence, with context. The table lists this clonotype with a few counts. Its target antigen remains unknown. No much larger clonotype is one base removed from it; base qualities were not supplied. The data belong to a study of blood T cells in healthy people across ages (dated by TCRdb to 2015 to 2017). Context from the whole study: In model experiments, template switching captured about one uniquely barcoded TCR beta cDNA molecule for every two T cells. The study analyzed two additional independent replicas of 1 million unique cDNA reads from the same blood draw for two donors, one aged 18 to 30 and one aged 80 or older. Donors were grouped into four age groups: young (average approximately 16 years), middle-aged (39), aged (around 60) and long-lived (82). To track age-related changes in TCR beta repertoire diversity, the study relied on deep sequencing normalized with unique cDNA molecular identifiers.

Systemically healthy Caucasian individuals from Russia, approximately 39 in total and aged about 6 to 95 years, were included as donors. Roughly 11 milliliters of peripheral blood were drawn from each donor into EDTA-treated Vacutainer tubes. PBMCs were isolated by Ficoll-Paque density-gradient centrifugation, with at least 7 million obtained per sample. Total RNA, at least 6 micrograms per sample, was extracted from PBMCs with Trizol reagent. Naive CD45RAhigh/CD27high T cell percentages were measured by flow cytometry on a PBMC aliquot from every donor. General study outcomes and caveats: The CMV infection status of donors was not known, potentially confounding age-related changes in expanded clonotypes. The percentage of naive T cells measured by flow cytometry correlated strongly with observed TCR beta diversity. Bulk unsorted PBMC profiling prevented conclusive comparison of naive and antigen-experienced compartments. Estimates of total diversity based on one million sequenced T cells were considered lower bounds and underestimates. The long-lived group showed more naive CD4+ T cells, fewer expanded clones and increased TCR diversity than the aged group, suggesting age selection. As age increased, observed TCR beta diversity per million T cells dropped in a roughly linear way, and a significant reduction was already evident by age around 41.

Libraries were prepared through 5' RACE. Data came from an Illumina HiSeq 2500. A second PCR of about 6 to 11 cycles was performed with a sample-barcoded 5' primer and a J-beta primer mix. A unique molecular identifier was introduced onto each TCR beta cDNA molecule by a template-switch 5' adaptor carrying 12 random nucleotides. Each sample yielded at least 3 million CDR3-containing paired-end reads. First-strand cDNA synthesis was performed from all RNA using the Mint cDNA synthesis kit, with priming by a TRBC-specific oligonucleotide. Following uracil-DNA glycosylase treatment, all cDNA underwent a first 18-cycle PCR with the universal primers M1SS and BC2_uni_R. In the paper's pipeline: Each sample was normalized by randomly selecting 1 million high-quality reads, each carrying a distinct molecular identifier. Instead of being binned into consensus sequences, reads with shared molecular identifiers were discarded. MiTCR, set to a Q25 quality threshold and the strictest error-elimination algorithm, was used for CDR3 identification, clonotype clustering and error correction. A nonparametric unseen species model with Euler transformation was used to estimate lower-bound total TCR beta diversity. TCRdb reprocessed the public reads (quality trimming at Q25 with fastp, clone calling with MiXCR) and kept in-frame beta chains. Records with the same CDR3 protein are collapsed into one entry carrying the most frequent genes and DNA. None of the V and J calls come from the authors' own analysis; TCRdb made them. This sample lists 800,000 to 1,300,000 distinct CDR3 sequences; almost 25% were detected once. The ten biggest clones cover approximately 0.7% of the sample.

Looking up the germline V gene yields CDR1 LGHNA and CDR2 YNFKEQ. At the junction V is shortened by 5 bases and J by 4 bases; bases outside the gene matches: 8. The CDR3 starts with the cysteine, ends with the phenylalanine, and has 16 residues. The read is trimmed to its CDR3 DNA, 48 bases read in frame from base 1. The data also belong to a second study, concerning T cells of mothers and their children. Looking at the second paper: The donors were nine systemically healthy Caucasian individuals, made up of three mothers and their six children. cDNA synthesis used all of the extracted RNA, with about 1.5 ug of RNA in each 15 ul reaction. Sample barcodes and 2-4 random nucleotides were added via the M1S primer in the second PCR. Each mother yielded over 8 million TCR beta CDR3 reads and each child 3 million or so reads. TCR recombination output is similarly shaped by thymic selection in related and unrelated pairs, with a minor effect exerted by inherited differences. Normalized repertoire overlap was always slightly but never significantly higher in related than unrelated mother-child pairs. Persistent microchimeric T cell clones were not detected, at a sensitivity of about 90 clones per million clonotypes. In the study, deep NGS was used to compare the TCR beta repertoires of mothers and children, and features distinguishing related mother-child pairs from unrelated individuals were sought. Mothers averaged around 40 +/- 4 years of age and children averaged about 10 +/- 4 years. After adapters were ligated using NEBNext reagents, the libraries underwent 100+100 nt paired-end sequencing on an Illumina HiSeq 2000. To avoid cross-contamination, the mother libraries and the child libraries were prepared a month apart and sequenced in separate runs. Between about 500,000 and 2,100,000 distinct TCR beta clonotypes were identified per donor. Naive TCR beta clonotypes were estimated from low-frequency clonotypes matched to each donor's FACS-determined naive share, without sorting.

Sequenced: blood. The clonotype was recovered from a girl under 10 years old in good health. Here the chain combines TRBV4-2 and TRBJ2-3, and 11 junction bases match TRBD2. The CDR3 protein is CASSSSGTSGSDTQYF. The nucleotide sequence reads TGTGCCAGCAGCTCGTCCGGGACTAGCGGTTCAGATACGCAGTATTTT.